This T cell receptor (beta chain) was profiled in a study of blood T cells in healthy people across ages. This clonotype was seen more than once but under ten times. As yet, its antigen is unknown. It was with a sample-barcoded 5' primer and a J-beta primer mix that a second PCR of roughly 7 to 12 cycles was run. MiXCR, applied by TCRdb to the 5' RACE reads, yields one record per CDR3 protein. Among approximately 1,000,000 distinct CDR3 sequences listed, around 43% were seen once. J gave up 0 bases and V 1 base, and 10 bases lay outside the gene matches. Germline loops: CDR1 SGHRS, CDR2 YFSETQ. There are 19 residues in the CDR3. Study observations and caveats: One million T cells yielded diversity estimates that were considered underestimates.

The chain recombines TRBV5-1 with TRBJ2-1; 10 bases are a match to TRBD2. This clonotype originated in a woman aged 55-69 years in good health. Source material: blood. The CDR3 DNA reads TGCGCCAGCAGCTTGCCGACTAGCGGGTGGGAAAGCTCCTACAATGAGCAGTTCTTC. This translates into CASSLPTSGWESSYNEQFF.